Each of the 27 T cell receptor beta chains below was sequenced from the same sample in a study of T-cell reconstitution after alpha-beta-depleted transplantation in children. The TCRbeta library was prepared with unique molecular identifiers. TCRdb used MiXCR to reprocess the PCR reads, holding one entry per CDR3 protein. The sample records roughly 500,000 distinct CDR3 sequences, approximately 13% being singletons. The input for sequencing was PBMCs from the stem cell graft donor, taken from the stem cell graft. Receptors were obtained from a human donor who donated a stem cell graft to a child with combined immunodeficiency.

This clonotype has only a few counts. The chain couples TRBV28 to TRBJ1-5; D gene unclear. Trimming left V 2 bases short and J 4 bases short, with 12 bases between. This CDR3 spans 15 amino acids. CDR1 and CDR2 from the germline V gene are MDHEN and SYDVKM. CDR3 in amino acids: CASSLDLGSNQPQHF. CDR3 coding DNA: TGTGCCAGCAGTTTAGATTTGGGGTCGAATCAGCCCCAGCATTTT.

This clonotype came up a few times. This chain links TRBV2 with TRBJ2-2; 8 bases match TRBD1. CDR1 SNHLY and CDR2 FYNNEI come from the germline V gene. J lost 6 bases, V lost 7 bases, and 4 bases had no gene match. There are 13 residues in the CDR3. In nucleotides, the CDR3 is TGTGCCAGCAACCAGGGGGCGGCCGGGGAGCTGTTTTTT. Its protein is CASNQGAAGELFF.

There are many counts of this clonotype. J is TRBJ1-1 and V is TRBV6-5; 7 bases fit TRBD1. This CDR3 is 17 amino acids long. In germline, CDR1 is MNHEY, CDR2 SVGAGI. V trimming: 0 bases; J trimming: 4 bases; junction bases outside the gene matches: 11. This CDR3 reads CASSYSPRQGFSTEAFF. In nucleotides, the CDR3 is TGTGCCAGCAGTTACTCACCCCGACAGGGTTTTAGCACTGAAGCTTTCTTT.

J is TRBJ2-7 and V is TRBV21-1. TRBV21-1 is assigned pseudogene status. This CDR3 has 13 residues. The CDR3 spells CASSKGGSYEQYF. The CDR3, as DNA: TGTGCCAGCAGCAAAGGTGGCTCCTACGAGCAGTACTTC.

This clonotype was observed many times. The CDR3 here is CASSGTGGQPQHF. For the CDR3, the DNA is TGTGCCAGCAGCGGGACAGGGGGACAGCCCCAGCATTTT. The chain links TRBV5-6 to TRBJ1-5; 11 bases agree with TRBD1. V dropped 4 bases and J dropped 7; count of bases not matched to a gene: 1. Germline-derived CDR1 and CDR2 are SGHDT and YYEEEE. This CDR3 has 13 amino acids.

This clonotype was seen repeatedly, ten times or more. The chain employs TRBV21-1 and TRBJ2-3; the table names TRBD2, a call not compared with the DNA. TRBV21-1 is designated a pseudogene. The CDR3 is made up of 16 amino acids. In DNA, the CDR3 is TGTGCCAGCAGCAAAACCGGGACTAGCGGGGTGGATACGCAGTATTTT. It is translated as CASSKTGTSGVDTQYF.

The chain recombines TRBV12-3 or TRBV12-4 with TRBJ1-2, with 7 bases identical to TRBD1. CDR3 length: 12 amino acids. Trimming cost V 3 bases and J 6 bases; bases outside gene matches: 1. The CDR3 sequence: CASSFGTDGYTF. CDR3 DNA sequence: TGTGCCAGCAGTTTCGGGACAGATGGCTACACCTTC.

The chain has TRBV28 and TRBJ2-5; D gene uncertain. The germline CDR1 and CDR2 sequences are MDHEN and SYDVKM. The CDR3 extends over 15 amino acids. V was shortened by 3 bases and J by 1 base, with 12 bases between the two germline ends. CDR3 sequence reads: CASSFFGRSQETQYF. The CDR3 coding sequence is TGTGCCAGCAGTTTCTTCGGACGGAGCCAAGAGACCCAGTACTTC.

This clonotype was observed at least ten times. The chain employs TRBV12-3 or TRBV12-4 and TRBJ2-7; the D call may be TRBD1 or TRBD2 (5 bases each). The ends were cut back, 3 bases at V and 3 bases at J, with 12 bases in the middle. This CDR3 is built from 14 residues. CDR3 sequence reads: CASSFPGPSYEQYF. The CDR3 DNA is TGTGCCAGCAGTTTTCCGGGACCAAGCTACGAGCAGTACTTC.

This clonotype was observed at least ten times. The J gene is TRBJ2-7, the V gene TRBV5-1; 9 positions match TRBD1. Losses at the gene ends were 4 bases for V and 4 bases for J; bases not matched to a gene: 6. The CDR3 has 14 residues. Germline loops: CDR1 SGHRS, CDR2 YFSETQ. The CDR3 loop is CASSRRDRDYEQYF. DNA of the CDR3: TGCGCCAGCAGCCGGAGGGACAGGGATTACGAGCAGTACTTC.

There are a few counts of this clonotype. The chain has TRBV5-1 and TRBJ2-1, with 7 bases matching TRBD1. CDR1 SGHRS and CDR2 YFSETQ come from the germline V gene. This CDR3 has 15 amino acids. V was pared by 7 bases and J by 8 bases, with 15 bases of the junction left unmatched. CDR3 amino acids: CASGSGTVSPHEQFF. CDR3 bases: TGCGCCAGCGGATCCGGGACAGTGAGCCCTCATGAGCAGTTCTTC.

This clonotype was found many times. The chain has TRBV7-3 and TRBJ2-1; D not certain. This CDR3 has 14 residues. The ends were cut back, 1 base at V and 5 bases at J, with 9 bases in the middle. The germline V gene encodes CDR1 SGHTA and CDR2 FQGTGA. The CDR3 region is CASSLSGQNNEQFF. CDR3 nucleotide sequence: TGTGCCAGCAGCTTAAGCGGCCAAAACAATGAGCAGTTCTTC.

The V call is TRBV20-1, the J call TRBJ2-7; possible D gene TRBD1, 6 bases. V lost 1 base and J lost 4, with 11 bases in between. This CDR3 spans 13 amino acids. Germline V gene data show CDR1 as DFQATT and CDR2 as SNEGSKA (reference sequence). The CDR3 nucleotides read TGCAGTGCTAGAGCCTGGACAGATTACGAGCAGTACTTC. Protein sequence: CSARAWTDYEQYF.

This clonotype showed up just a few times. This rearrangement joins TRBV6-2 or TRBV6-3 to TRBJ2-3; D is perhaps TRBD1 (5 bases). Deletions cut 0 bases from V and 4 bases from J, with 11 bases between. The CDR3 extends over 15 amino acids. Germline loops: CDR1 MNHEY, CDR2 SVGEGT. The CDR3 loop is CASSYSTSRADTQYF. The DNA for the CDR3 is TGTGCCAGCAGTTACTCGACATCCAGGGCAGATACGCAGTATTTT.

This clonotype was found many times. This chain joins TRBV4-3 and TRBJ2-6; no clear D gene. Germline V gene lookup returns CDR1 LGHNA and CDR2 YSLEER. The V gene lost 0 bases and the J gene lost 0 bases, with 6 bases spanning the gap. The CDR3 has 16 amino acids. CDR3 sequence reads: CASSQDLSSGANVLTF. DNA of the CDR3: TGCGCCAGCAGCCAAGATTTAAGCTCTGGGGCCAACGTCCTGACTTTC.

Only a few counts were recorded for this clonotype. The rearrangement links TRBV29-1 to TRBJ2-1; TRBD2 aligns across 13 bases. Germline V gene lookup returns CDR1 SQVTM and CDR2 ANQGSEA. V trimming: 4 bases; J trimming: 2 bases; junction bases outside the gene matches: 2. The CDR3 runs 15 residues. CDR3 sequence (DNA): TGCAGCGTTGTCGGGACTAGCGGGACCTACAATGAGCAGTTCTTC. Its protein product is CSVVGTSGTYNEQFF.

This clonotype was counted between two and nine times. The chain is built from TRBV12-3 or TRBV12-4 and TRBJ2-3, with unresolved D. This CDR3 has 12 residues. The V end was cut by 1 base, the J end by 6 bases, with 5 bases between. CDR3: CASSLGMDTQYF. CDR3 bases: TGTGCCAGCAGTTTAGGGATGGATACGCAGTATTTT.

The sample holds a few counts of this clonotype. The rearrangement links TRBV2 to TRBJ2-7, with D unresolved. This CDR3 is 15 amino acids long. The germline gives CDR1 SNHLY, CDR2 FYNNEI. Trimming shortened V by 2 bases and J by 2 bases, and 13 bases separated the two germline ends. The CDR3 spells CASSEFVTGTYEQYF. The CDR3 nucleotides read TGTGCCAGCAGTGAATTCGTGACTGGGACCTACGAGCAGTACTTC. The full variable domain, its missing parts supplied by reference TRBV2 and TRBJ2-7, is EPEVTQTPSHQVTQMGQEVILRCVPISNHLYFYWYRQILGQKVEFLVSFYNNEISEKSEIFDDQFSVERPDGSNFTLKIRSTKLEDSAMYFCASSEFVTGTYEQYFGPGTRLTVT.

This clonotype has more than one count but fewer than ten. The CDR3 coding sequence is TGTGCCAGCAGTTACCCGGACGCCCCCTACGAGCAGTACTTC. Protein sequence: CASSYPDAPYEQYF. The V gene is TRBV12-3 or TRBV12-4, the J gene TRBJ2-7; D not certain. The V end was cut by 4 bases, the J end by 2 bases, with 12 bases between. The CDR3 totals 14 residues.

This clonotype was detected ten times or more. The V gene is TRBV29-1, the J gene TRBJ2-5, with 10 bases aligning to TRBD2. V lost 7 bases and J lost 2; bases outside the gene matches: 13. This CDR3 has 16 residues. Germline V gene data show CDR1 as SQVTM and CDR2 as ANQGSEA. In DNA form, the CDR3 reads TGCAGCGCTCCCACTTCGGGTAGCGGGAGGCAAGAGACCCAGTACTTC. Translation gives CSAPTSGSGRQETQYF.

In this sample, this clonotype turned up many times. The CDR3 loop reads CSARDRVQETQYF. The CDR3 DNA reads as TGCAGCGCCAGGGACAGGGTACAAGAGACCCAGTACTTC. This chain connects TRBV29-1 to TRBJ2-5; 9 positions match TRBD1. CDR1 and CDR2 from the germline V gene are SQVTM and ANQGSEA. The length of the CDR3 is 13 residues. V shed 7 bases and J 2 bases; nucleotides not matched to a gene: 5. The variable domain in full, with the rest retrieved from reference TRBV29-1 and TRBJ2-5, is SAVISQKPSRDICQRGTSLTIQCQVDSQVTMMFWYRQQPGQSLTLIATANQGSEATYESGFVIDKFPISRPNLTFSTLTVSNMSPEDSSIYLCSARDRVQETQYFGPGTRLLVL.

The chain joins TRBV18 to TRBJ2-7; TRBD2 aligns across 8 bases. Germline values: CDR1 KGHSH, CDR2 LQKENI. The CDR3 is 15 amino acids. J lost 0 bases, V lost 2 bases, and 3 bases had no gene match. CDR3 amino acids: CASSPTSGLSYEQYF. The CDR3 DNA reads TGTGCCAGCTCACCAACTAGCGGTCTCTCCTACGAGCAGTACTTC.

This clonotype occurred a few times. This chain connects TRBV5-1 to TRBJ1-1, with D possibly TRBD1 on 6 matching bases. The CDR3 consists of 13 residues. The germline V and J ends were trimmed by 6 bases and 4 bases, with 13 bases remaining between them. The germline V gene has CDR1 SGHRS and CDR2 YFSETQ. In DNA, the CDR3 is TGCGCCAGCACCGCAGGGGAGGGCACTGAAGCTTTCTTT. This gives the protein CASTAGEGTEAFF.

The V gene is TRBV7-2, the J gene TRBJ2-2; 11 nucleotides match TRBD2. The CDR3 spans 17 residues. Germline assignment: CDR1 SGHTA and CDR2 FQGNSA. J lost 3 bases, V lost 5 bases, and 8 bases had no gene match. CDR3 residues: CASSPGLAETYTGELFF. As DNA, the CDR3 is TGTGCCAGCAGCCCGGGACTAGCGGAAACATACACCGGGGAGCTGTTTTTT.

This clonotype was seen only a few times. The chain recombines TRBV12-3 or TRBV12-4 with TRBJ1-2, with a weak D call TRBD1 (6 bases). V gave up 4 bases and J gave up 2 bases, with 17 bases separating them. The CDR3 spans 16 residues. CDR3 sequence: CASSSADRFSNYGYTF. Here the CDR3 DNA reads TGTGCCAGCAGTTCCGCCGACAGGTTTTCAAACTATGGCTACACCTTC.

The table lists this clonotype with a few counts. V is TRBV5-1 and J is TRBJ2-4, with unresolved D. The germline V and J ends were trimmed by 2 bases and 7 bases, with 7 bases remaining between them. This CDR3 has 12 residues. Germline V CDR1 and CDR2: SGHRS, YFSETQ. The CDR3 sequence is CASSFFGNIQYF. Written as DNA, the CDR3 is TGCGCCAGCAGCTTTTTCGGGAACATTCAGTACTTC. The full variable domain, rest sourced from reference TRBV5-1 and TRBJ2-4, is KAGVTQTPRYLIKTRGQQVTLSCSPISGHRSVSWYQQTPGQGLQFLFEYFSETQRNKGNFPGRFSGRQFSNSRSEMNVSTLELGDSALYLCASSFFGNIQYFGAGTRLSVL.

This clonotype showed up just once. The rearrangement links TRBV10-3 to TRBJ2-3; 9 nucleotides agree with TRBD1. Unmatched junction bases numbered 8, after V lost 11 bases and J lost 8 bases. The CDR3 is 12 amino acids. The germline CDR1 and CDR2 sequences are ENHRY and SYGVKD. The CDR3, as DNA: TGTGCCTCTACAGGGGGCGCGGGTACGCAGTATTTT. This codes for CASTGGAGTQYF.